This TCR beta chain was identified during a study of blood T cell repertoires in COVID-19 (dated by TCRdb to 2019 to 2021). About the investigation overall: The collaborator samples originated in the United States, Italy and Spain and spanned the acute and convalescent phases of COVID-19. The prospective study material was composed of cDNA or gDNA derived from T cells, B-cell-depleted T cells, or PBMCs. Samples came from the ongoing ImmuneRACE study (first 160 participants) plus 1,254 subjects from 6 global collaborators. The repertoires were released in a freely available public database intended as a resource for research on the immune response to SARS-CoV-2. Where available, HLA class I and class II types were taken from metadata supplied by the sample provider and were not determined by assay-based typing. The dataset comprised deeply sampled blood TCRbeta repertoires from subjects exposed to, actively infected with, or recovered from COVID-19. Nearly every sample came with metadata listing a de-identified subject ID, COVID-19 status, age in years and sex.

What the study reported, not specific to this receptor: The amount of clinical and demographic metadata varied by source and participant and was provided uncurated.

To note about this clone: What this receptor recognizes is not known. Base qualities are missing; no much larger clone stands one base away.

V trim: 5 bases; J trim: 7 bases; unmatched bases: 10. The CDR3 sequence holds 14 residues, the cysteine and phenylalanine included. The entry retains the CDR3 DNA only, 42 bases that are in frame from base 1. Reading the germline V gene (reference sequence) gives CDR1 DFQATT and CDR2 SNEGSKA. TCRbeta CDR3 regions were amplified from genomic DNA by means of the immunoSEQ Assay, a bias-controlled multiplex PCR. From the authors' description of their analysis: The number of nucleated cells in each sample was estimated by amplification of reference gene primers within the assay. To quantify the absolute abundance of each unique TCRbeta CDR3 rearrangement, sequence reads were collapsed and filtered. For each sample, productive Simpson clonality was calculated as the square root of Simpson's diversity index across productive rearrangements. In its TCRdb copy, this immuneACCESS table keeps in-frame sequences only and misses some clones. Where compared with another copy, unresolved V genes explain less than half of these, and the others have no known cause. Clone size and V and J calls were adopted from that table, with D and trimming inferred from the DNA. The table for this sample lists under 150,000 clones; 86% of them were counted only once. The ten top clones hold about 2.5% of the sample.

Participants in the prospective study were aged 18 to 89 years, lived in 24 United States geographic areas, and enrolled through a virtual design. In the prospective study, participants were assigned to cohorts based on the clinical history participants reported in a screening survey and a study questionnaire. For ImmuneRACE Cohort 3, a participant was defined as recovered based on two consecutive negative NP/OP PCR tests, clearance by a healthcare professional, or resolution of symptoms. In the prospective study, mobile phlebotomists collected whole blood, serum and a nasopharyngeal or oropharyngeal swab from each participant. Over a roughly two-month period, participants in the prospective study had the option of providing additional blood draws and questionnaires. Before DNA extraction, blood samples from the prospective study were shipped at room temperature or frozen.

This clonotype was obtained from a woman aged 45-65 years who had recovered from COVID-19. The chain employs TRBV20-1 and TRBJ2-1, and 8 junctional nucleotides match TRBD2. Source material: PBMCs or T cells enriched from blood (not recorded which). The CDR3 protein: CSAGGTREGNEQFF. The DNA reads as follows: TGCAGTGCTGGTGGGACACGGGAGGGGAATGAGCAGTTCTTC.